The 28 T cell receptor beta chains below were found in one sample sequenced in a study of CD8 T cells in ankylosing spondylitis. These TCRs are of unknown antigen specificity. TCRdb re-called the 5' RACE reads with MiXCR, one entry per CDR3 protein. Found here are under 850,000 distinct CDR3 sequences, around a fifth of them singletons; the top ten hold under 20%. Study conclusions and caveats: It appeared that ankylosing spondylitis blood was characterized by a TCR beta motif of several highly homologous variants.

The sequencing sample was made of blood, either unsorted or a sorted T cell fraction (not recorded which). These receptors were taken from a male donor with ankylosing spondylitis.

CDR3 nucleotides: TGCGCCAGCAGCTTGGCGGCCACGGAGGGCGAGCAGTACTTC. As protein: CASSLAATEGEQYF. V and J are TRBV5-1 and TRBJ2-7, with a tentative D call TRBD2 (6 bases). In germline, CDR1 is SGHRS, CDR2 YFSETQ. The CDR3 is made up of 14 amino acids. Trimming removed 0 bases at V and 6 bases at J, with 13 bases between.

The chain recombines TRBV4-1 with TRBJ1-2; D call uncertain. V gave up 0 bases and J gave up 8 bases, with 7 bases separating them. Germline V gene data show CDR1 as MGHRA and CDR2 as YSYEKL. This CDR3 comprises 12 residues. CDR3 bases: TGCGCCAGCAGCCAAGAACTTGGGGGCTACACCTTC. Its translation is CASSQELGGYTF.

The rearrangement uses TRBV9 and TRBJ2-1, with a possible D match to TRBD2 (6 bases). Germline loops: CDR1 SGDLS, CDR2 YYNGEE. CDR3 length equals 14 residues. V was trimmed by 3 bases and J by 2 bases, leaving 9 bases between them. In nucleotides, the CDR3 is TGTGCCAGCAGCGCGGGAGTAACCTACAATGAGCAGTTCTTC. It codes for CASSAGVTYNEQFF.

This clonotype occurred many times. V usage is TRBV10-3 and J usage is TRBJ2-1; tentatively, D is TRBD1 (6 bases). Germline CDR1 reads ENHRY; CDR2 reads SYGVKD. The CDR3 contains 13 residues. V was trimmed by 5 bases and J by 7 bases, leaving 12 bases between them. The CDR3 sequence: CAISLGARNEQFF. In DNA, the CDR3 is TGTGCCATCAGTCTGGGGGCCCGGAATGAGCAGTTCTTC.

This clonotype was seen a handful of times. V and J are TRBV19 and TRBJ2-5; 7 bases align to TRBD1. The V and J ends lost 3 bases and 1 base, in that order; junction bases with no gene match: 5. The germline CDR1 and CDR2 sequences are LNHDA and SQIVND (reference sequence). CDR3 length: 15 residues. The CDR3 DNA is TGTGCCAGTAGTATTTGGGACAGCCCCCAAGAGACCCAGTACTTC. As protein: CASSIWDSPQETQYF. Filled out from reference TRBV19 and TRBJ2-5, the complete variable domain reads DGGITQSPKYLFRKEGQNVTLSCEQNLNHDAMYWYRQDPGQGLRLIYYSQIVNDFQKGDIAEGYSVSREKKESFPLTVTSAQKNPTAFYLCASSIWDSPQETQYFGPGTRLLVL.

This clonotype was detected many times. The chain has TRBV6-2 or TRBV6-3 and TRBJ2-3; D is uncertain. Germline V gives CDR1 MNHEY, CDR2 SVGEGT. The CDR3 has 14 amino acids. V was cut by 6 bases and J by 4 bases, with 14 bases left in between. The CDR3 region is CASSTRLEADTQYF. The DNA for the CDR3 is TGTGCCAGCAGCACAAGACTTGAGGCAGATACGCAGTATTTT.

This clonotype was detected a few times. The rearrangement joins TRBV27 to TRBJ2-7, with 7 positions matching TRBD2. The germline V gene encodes CDR1 MNHEY and CDR2 SMNVEV (reference sequence). The CDR3 length is 13 residues. J lost 3 bases, V lost 4 bases, and 3 bases had no gene match. CDR3 in amino acids: CASSYGEGYEQYF. The CDR3 DNA sequence: TGTGCCAGCAGTTACGGGGAGGGCTACGAGCAGTACTTC.

The chain recombines TRBV27 with TRBJ2-1; 7 nucleotides match TRBD2. There are 15 residues in the CDR3. The germline V gene encodes CDR1 MNHEY and CDR2 SMNVEV (reference sequence). The V gene end was trimmed by 4 bases and the J gene end by 1 base; junction bases not matched to a gene: 4. The chain's CDR3 is CASSSGLLSYNEQFF. CDR3 in DNA: TGTGCCAGCAGTTCGGGACTACTGTCCTACAATGAGCAGTTCTTC.

V and J are TRBV4-1 and TRBJ2-3; TRBD2 agrees at 8 bases. J gave up 6 bases and V 2 bases, and 7 bases lay outside the gene matches. The germline CDR1 and CDR2 sequences are MGHRA and YSYEKL. There are 15 residues in the CDR3. The CDR3 here is CASSQFAGGHDTQYF. The CDR3 nucleotides read TGCGCCAGCAGCCAATTTGCGGGGGGCCATGATACGCAGTATTTT.

This clonotype has more than one count but fewer than ten. The V gene is TRBV6-5, the J gene TRBJ2-1, with D uncertain. Trimming took off 0 bases at V and 10 bases at J, with 7 bases between the two ends. The CDR3 totals 12 residues. Germline lookup yields CDR1 MNHEY and CDR2 SVGAGI. CDR3 sequence reads: CASSYSGREQFF. In DNA, the CDR3 is TGTGCCAGCAGTTACTCCGGCCGGGAGCAGTTCTTC.

The gene calls are TRBV12-5 and TRBJ1-5; no reliable D call. Germline V gene data show CDR1 as LGHNT and CDR2 as FRNRAP. The V end lost 0 bases, the J end lost 3 bases, and 15 bases lay between the germline ends. The CDR3 contains 17 residues. The CDR3 sequence is CASGLVQGSSFNQPQHF. CDR3 DNA sequence: TGTGCTAGTGGTTTGGTACAAGGCAGTTCCTTCAATCAGCCCCAGCATTTT.

This clonotype showed up just a few times. The chain has TRBV20-1 and TRBJ1-5; no reliable D call. The CDR3 totals 13 residues. Germline CDR1 DFQATT, CDR2 SNEGSKA (reference sequence). The V end was cut by 5 bases, the J end by 0 bases, with 8 bases between. Here the CDR3 reads CSAGTDSNQPQHF. As DNA, the CDR3 is TGCAGTGCTGGCACGGATAGCAATCAGCCCCAGCATTTT.

This clonotype has just a few counts. V and J are TRBV6-1 and TRBJ2-3, with unresolved D. Germline V gene data show CDR1 as MNHNS and CDR2 as SASEGT. The CDR3 length is 14 residues. V was cut by 5 bases and J by 4 bases, with 13 bases left in between. The CDR3 sequence is CASSRAGAPDTQYF. The CDR3 coding sequence is TGTGCCAGCAGTCGGGCAGGAGCCCCAGATACGCAGTATTTT.

The rearrangement links TRBV20-1 to TRBJ2-1, with a weak D call TRBD2 (6 bases). In germline, CDR1 is DFQATT, CDR2 SNEGSKA (reference sequence). The CDR3 has 16 amino acids. The ends were cut back, 4 bases at V and 0 bases at J, with 16 bases in the middle. CDR3 sequence (DNA): TGCAGTGCTACGAATCTGGCGGGATTCTCCTACAATGAGCAGTTCTTC. Translation gives CSATNLAGFSYNEQFF.

The chain combines TRBV7-2 with TRBJ1-4; 10 bases fit TRBD1. Germline-derived CDR1 and CDR2 are SGHTA and FQGNSA. Trimming took 5 bases from V and 6 from J; bases not matched to a gene: 3. This CDR3 spans 14 amino acids. In nucleotides, the CDR3 is TGTGCCAGCAGCCGGGACAGGGGTTATGAAAAACTGTTTTTT. This encodes CASSRDRGYEKLFF.

This clonotype has just a few counts. J is TRBJ2-3 and V is TRBV5-1; 10 bases are shared with TRBD2. There are 16 residues in the CDR3. The germline V gene encodes CDR1 SGHRS and CDR2 YFSETQ. Trimming removed 0 bases from V and 6 bases from J; junction bases left unmatched: 7. The CDR3 sequence: CASSLGLAGVGDTQYF. DNA of the CDR3: TGCGCCAGCAGCTTGGGTCTAGCGGGAGTCGGTGATACGCAGTATTTT.

This clonotype was observed at least ten times. The V call is TRBV24-1, the J call TRBJ2-3, with TRBD2 matching over 11 bases. CDR3 size: 18 residues. Unmatched junction bases numbered 9, after V lost 2 bases and J lost 3 bases. From germline, CDR1 is KGHDR and CDR2 SFDVKD. CDR3 protein: CATSDSSLGTSGTDTQYF. CDR3 nucleotide sequence: TGTGCCACCAGTGATTCATCCCTCGGGACTAGCGGAACAGATACGCAGTATTTT.

A word on this clonotype: One end of the junction varies from germline; a read error may be responsible. The chain carries TRBV5-1 and TRBJ2-1; D is perhaps TRBD2 (6 bases). This CDR3 is 15 amino acids long. CDR1 is SGHRS and CDR2 is YFSETQ in the germline V gene. The CDR3 nucleotides read TGCGCCAGCAGTTCCGAACCCGACGGACTAAATGAGCGGTTCTTC. Protein: CASSSEPDGLNERFF.

The chain has TRBV29-1 and TRBJ1-2; D perhaps matches TRBD1 (5 bases). Trimming took off 1 base at V and 1 base at J, with 16 bases between the two ends. The CDR3 runs 16 residues. In germline, CDR1 is SQVTM, CDR2 ANQGSEA. The CDR3 sequence is CSVEGGIGALNYGYTF. The CDR3 coding sequence is TGCAGCGTTGAAGGAGGCATCGGGGCCCTTAACTATGGCTACACCTTC.

The chain links TRBV7-2 to TRBJ2-1, with 12 bases that match TRBD2. This CDR3 has 15 amino acids. The V gene end was trimmed by 5 bases and the J gene end by 5 bases; junction bases not matched to a gene: 4. The germline V gene encodes CDR1 SGHTA and CDR2 FQGNSA. The CDR3 nucleotides read TGTGCCAGCAGCCAAGGACTAGCGGGAAACAATGAGCAGTTCTTC. This encodes CASSQGLAGNNEQFF.

V usage is TRBV7-9 and J usage is TRBJ2-5, with 11 nucleotides matching TRBD2. Germline V gives CDR1 SEHNR, CDR2 FQNEAQ (reference sequence). CDR3 length equals 12 residues. In DNA form, the CDR3 reads TGTGCTGGGACTAGCGGCCAAGAGACCCAGTACTTC. This gives the protein CAGTSGQETQYF.

This clonotype turned up a few times. This chain links TRBV9 with TRBJ2-7; TRBD2 is a possible D gene (5 bases). The CDR3 sequence is 14 residues long. V was pared by 0 bases and J by 2 bases, with 9 bases between. Per germline, CDR1 SGDLS and CDR2 YYNGEE. The CDR3 sequence is CASSVGRVPYEQYF. In nucleotides, the CDR3 is TGTGCCAGCAGCGTAGGGCGGGTCCCCTACGAGCAGTACTTC.

There are a few counts of this clonotype. J is TRBJ1-2 and V is TRBV7-9, with no clear D. The germline V gene has CDR1 SEHNR and CDR2 FQNEAQ (reference sequence). The V end was cut by 5 bases, the J end by 3 bases, with 10 bases between. This CDR3 comprises 13 residues. DNA for the CDR3: TGTGCCAGCAGCCCTCCGACGGACTATGGCTACACCTTC. It specifies CASSPPTDYGYTF.

The gene calls are TRBV9 and TRBJ2-1; TRBD2 matches at 9 bases. Germline V CDR1 and CDR2: SGDLS, YYNGEE. The CDR3 has 18 amino acids. Unmatched junction bases numbered 13, after V lost 2 bases and J lost 4 bases. CDR3 protein: CASSVGGRLAEPYNEQFF. In DNA form, the CDR3 reads TGTGCCAGCAGCGTGGGGGGAAGACTAGCGGAGCCTTACAATGAGCAGTTCTTC.

Only a few counts were recorded for this clonotype. The chain carries TRBV20-1 and TRBJ1-1; no clear D. Trimming left V 6 bases short and J 7 bases short, with 12 bases between. Germline CDR1 DFQATT, CDR2 SNEGSKA (reference sequence). The CDR3 covers 11 residues. CDR3 DNA sequence: TGCAGTGCCTCATCCCAGAGTGAAGCTTTCTTT. Encoded protein: CSASSQSEAFF.

This clonotype occurred many times. The chain couples TRBV12-3 or TRBV12-4 to TRBJ1-2, with D possibly matching TRBD1 (6 bases). The length of the CDR3 is 13 residues. V lost 5 bases and J lost 9, with 16 bases in between. The CDR3 DNA follows: TGTGCCAGCAGTCGAGGACAGCGTGGTCGCTACACCTTC. This sequence encodes CASSRGQRGRYTF.

A few counts support this clonotype. The chain recombines TRBV20-1 with TRBJ2-5, with 7 bases matching TRBD2. Germline lookup yields CDR1 DFQATT and CDR2 SNEGSKA (reference sequence). The CDR3 spans 17 residues. V trimming: 0 bases; J trimming: 1 base; junction bases outside the gene matches: 11. The DNA of the CDR3 is TGCAGTGCTAGAGATCTAGGGCTAGCGGACCTCCAAGAGACCCAGTACTTC. As protein: CSARDLGLADLQETQYF.

The chain recombines TRBV9 with TRBJ1-2; possible D gene TRBD1, 5 bases. Trimming cost V 6 bases and J 2 bases, with 11 bases left between them. This CDR3 contains 13 residues. The germline CDR1 and CDR2 sequences are SGDLS and YYNGEE. The CDR3, as DNA: TGTGCCAGCACCCCGGGGGACAACTATGGCTACACCTTC. Protein sequence: CASTPGDNYGYTF. Combining the CDR3 with reference TRBV9 and TRBJ1-2 gives the whole variable domain DSGVTQTPKHLITATGQRVTLRCSPRSGDLSVYWYQQSLDQGLQFLIQYYNGEERAKGNILERFSAQQFPDLHSELNLSSLELGDSALYFCASTPGDNYGYTFGSGTRLTVV.